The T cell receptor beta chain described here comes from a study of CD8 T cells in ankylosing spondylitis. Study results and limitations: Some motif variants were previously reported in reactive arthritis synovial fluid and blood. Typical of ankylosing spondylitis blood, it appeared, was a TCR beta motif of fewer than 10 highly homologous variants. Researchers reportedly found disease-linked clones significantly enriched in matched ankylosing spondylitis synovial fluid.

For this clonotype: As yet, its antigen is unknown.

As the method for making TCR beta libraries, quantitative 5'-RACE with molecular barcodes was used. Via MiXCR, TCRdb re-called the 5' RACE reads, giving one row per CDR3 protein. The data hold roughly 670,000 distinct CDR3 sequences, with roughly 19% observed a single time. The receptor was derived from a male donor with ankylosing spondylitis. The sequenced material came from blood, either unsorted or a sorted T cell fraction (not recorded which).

The CDR3 reads CAIEDSVSSGANVLTF. The CDR3 DNA reads TGTGCCATCGAAGACAGCGTTTCCTCTGGGGCCAACGTCCTGACTTTC. The gene calls are TRBV12-3 or TRBV12-4 and TRBJ2-6; possible D gene TRBD1, 5 bases. The length of the CDR3 is 16 residues. V was pared by 10 bases and J by 0 bases, with 16 bases between.